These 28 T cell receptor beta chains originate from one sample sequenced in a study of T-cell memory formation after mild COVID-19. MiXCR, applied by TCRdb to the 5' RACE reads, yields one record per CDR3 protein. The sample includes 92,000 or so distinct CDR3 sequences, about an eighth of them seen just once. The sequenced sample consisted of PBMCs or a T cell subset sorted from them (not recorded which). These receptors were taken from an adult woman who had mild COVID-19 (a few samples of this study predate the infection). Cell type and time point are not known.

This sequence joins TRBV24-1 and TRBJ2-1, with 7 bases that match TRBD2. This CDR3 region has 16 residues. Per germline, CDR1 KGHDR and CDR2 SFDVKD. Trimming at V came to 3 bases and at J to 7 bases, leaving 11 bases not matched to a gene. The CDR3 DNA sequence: TGTGCCACCAGTGATGGGGGGAGGGTGTCGCTGAATGAGCAGTTCTTC. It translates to CATSDGGRVSLNEQFF.

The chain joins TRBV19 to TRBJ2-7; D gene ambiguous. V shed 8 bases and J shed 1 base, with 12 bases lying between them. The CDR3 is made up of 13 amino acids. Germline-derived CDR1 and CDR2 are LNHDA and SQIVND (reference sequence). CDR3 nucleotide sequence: TGTGCCAGTGGATTGCATATATCCTACGAGCAGTACTTC. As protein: CASGLHISYEQYF.

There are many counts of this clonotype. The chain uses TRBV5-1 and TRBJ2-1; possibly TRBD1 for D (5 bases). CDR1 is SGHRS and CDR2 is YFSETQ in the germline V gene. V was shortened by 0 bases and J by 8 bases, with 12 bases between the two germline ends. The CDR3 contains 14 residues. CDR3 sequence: CASSLGIGVHEQFF. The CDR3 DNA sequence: TGCGCCAGCAGCTTGGGAATAGGGGTCCATGAGCAGTTCTTC.

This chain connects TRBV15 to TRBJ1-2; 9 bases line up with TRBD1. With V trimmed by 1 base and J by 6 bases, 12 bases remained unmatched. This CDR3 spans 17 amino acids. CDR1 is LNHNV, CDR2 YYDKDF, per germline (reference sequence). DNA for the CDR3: TGTGCCACCAGCAGAGTTGGGGGGACAGGGAATCAACATGGCTACACCTTC. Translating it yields CATSRVGGTGNQHGYTF.

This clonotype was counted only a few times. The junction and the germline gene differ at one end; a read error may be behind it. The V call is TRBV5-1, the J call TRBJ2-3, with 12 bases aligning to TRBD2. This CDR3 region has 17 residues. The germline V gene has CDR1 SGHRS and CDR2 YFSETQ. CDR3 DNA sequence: TGCGCCAGCAGTTTGGAACTAGCGGGAGGAAGCACAGATACGCAGTATTTT. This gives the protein CASSLELAGGSTDTQYF.

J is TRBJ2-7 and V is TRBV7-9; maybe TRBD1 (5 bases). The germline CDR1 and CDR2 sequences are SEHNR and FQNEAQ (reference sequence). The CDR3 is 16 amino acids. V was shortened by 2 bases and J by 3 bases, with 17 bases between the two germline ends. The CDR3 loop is CASSLNQGKWVYEQYF. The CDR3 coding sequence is TGTGCCAGCAGCTTAAATCAGGGAAAATGGGTCTACGAGCAGTACTTC.

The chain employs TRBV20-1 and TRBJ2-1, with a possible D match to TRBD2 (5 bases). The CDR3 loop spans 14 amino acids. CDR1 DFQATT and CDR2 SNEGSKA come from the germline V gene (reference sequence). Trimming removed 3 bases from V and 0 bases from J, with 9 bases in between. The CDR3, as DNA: TGCAGTGCTAGGTCTAGCTTCTCCTACAATGAGCAGTTCTTC. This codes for CSARSSFSYNEQFF.

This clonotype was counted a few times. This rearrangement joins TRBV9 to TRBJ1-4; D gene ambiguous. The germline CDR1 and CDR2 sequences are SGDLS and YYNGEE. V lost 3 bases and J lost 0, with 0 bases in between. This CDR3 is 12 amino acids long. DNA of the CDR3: TGTGCCAGCAGCGCAACTAATGAAAAACTGTTTTTT. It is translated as CASSATNEKLFF.

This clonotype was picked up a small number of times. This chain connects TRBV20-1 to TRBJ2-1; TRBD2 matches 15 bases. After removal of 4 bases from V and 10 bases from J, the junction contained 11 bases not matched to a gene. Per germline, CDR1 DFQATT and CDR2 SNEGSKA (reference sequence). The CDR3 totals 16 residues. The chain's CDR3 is CSATGPGLAGGEEQFF. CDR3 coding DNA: TGCAGTGCTACGGGTCCGGGACTAGCGGGGGGAGAGGAGCAGTTCTTC.

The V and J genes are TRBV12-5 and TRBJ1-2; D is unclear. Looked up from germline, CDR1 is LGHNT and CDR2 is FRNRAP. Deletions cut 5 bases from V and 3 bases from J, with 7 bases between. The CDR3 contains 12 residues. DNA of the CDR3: TGTGCTAGTGGTGCTACCGACTATGGCTACACCTTC. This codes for CASGATDYGYTF.

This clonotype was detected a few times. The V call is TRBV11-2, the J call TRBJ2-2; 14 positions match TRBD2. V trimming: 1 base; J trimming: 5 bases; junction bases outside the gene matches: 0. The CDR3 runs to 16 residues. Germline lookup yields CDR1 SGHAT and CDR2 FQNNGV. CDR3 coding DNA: TGTGCCAGCAGCTTAGGGACTAGCGGGAGGACCGGGGAGCTGTTTTTT. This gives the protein CASSLGTSGRTGELFF.

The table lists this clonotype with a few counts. The CDR3, as DNA: TGCGCCAGCAGCCAGACGGGACAGGGCTCCTACGAGCAGTACTTC. This codes for CASSQTGQGSYEQYF. The gene calls are TRBV4-3 and TRBJ2-7, with 9 nucleotides matching TRBD1. With V trimmed by 3 bases and J by 0 bases, 3 bases remained unmatched. The germline CDR1 and CDR2 sequences are LGHNA and YSLEER. The CDR3 covers 15 residues.

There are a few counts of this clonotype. CDR3 DNA sequence: TGCAGCGTTGATAGGACAGCCCAAGAGACCCAGTACTTC. It translates to CSVDRTAQETQYF. The chain couples TRBV29-1 to TRBJ2-5, with a tentative D call TRBD1 (6 bases). The CDR3 is made up of 13 amino acids. Trimming took 3 bases from V and 1 from J, leaving 9 bases between them. From germline, CDR1 is SQVTM and CDR2 ANQGSEA.

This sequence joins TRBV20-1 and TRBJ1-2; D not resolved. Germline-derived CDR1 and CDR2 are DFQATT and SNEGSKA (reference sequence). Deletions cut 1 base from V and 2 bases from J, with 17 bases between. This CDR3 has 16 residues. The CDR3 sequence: CSARGGKRVSNYGYTF. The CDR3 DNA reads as TGCAGTGCTAGAGGGGGAAAAAGGGTATCAAACTATGGCTACACCTTC.

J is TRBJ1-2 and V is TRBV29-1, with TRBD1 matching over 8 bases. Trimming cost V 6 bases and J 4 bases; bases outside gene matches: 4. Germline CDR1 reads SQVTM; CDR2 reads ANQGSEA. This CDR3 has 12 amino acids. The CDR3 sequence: CSVIDRGYGYTF. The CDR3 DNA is TGCAGCGTGATCGACAGGGGCTATGGCTACACCTTC. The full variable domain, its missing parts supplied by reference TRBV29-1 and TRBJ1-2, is SAVISQKPSRDICQRGTSLTIQCQVDSQVTMMFWYRQQPGQSLTLIATANQGSEATYESGFVIDKFPISRPNLTFSTLTVSNMSPEDSSIYLCSVIDRGYGYTFGSGTRLTVV.

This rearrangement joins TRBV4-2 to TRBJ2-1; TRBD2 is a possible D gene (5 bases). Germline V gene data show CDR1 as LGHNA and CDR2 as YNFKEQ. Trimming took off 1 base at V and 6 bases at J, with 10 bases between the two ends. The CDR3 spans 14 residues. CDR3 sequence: CASSQGTRLNEQFF. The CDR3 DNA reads TGTGCCAGCAGCCAAGGGACTCGACTCAATGAGCAGTTCTTC.

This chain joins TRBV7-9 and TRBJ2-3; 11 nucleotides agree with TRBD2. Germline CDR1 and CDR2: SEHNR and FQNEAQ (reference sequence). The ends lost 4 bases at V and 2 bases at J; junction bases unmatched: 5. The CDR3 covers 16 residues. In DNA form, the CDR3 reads TGTGCCAGCAGCTCCCCGACTAGCGGGGTCACAGATACGCAGTATTTT. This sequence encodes CASSSPTSGVTDTQYF.

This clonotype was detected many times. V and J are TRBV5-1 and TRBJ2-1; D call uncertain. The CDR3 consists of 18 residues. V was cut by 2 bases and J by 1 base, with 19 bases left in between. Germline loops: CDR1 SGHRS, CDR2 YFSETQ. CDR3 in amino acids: CASSFRSMGGASYNEQFF. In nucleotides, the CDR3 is TGCGCCAGCAGCTTTCGATCAATGGGCGGAGCGTCCTACAATGAGCAGTTCTTC.

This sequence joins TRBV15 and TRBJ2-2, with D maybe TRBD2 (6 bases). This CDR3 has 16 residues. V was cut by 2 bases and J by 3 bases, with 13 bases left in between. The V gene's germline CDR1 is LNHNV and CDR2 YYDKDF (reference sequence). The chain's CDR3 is CATSRPTGTDTGELFF. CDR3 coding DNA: TGTGCCACCAGCAGACCTACCGGGACTGACACCGGGGAGCTGTTTTTT.

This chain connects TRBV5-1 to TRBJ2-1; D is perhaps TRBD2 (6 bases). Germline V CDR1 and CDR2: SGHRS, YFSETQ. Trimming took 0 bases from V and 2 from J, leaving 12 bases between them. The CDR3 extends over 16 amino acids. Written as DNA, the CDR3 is TGCGCCAGCAGCTTGGAGGGACTCCAGCCCTACAATGAGCAGTTCTTC. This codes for CASSLEGLQPYNEQFF.

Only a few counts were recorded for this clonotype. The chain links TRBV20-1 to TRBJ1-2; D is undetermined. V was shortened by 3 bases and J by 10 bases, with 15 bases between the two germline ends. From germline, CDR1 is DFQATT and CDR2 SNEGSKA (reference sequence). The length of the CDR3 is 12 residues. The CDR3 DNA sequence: TGCAGTGCTAGTGGGCAGTTTGGTTACTACACCTTC. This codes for CSASGQFGYYTF.

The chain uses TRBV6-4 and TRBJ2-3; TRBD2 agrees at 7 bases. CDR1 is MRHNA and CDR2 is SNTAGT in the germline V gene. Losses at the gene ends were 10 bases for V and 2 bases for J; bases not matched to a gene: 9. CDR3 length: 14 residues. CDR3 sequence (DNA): TGTGCCACCAAACCTAGCGGAGACACAGATACGCAGTATTTT. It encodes CATKPSGDTDTQYF.

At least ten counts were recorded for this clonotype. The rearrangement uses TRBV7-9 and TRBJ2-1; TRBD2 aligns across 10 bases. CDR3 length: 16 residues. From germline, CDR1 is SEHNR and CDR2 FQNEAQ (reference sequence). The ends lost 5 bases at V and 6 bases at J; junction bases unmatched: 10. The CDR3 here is CASSNLGSGGANEQFF. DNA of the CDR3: TGTGCCAGCAGCAACCTAGGCAGCGGGGGGGCCAATGAGCAGTTCTTC. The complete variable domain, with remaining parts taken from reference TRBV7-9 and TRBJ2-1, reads DTGVSQNPRHKITKRGQNVTFRCDPISEHNRLYWYRQTLGQGPEFLTYFQNEAQLEKSRLLSDRFSAERPKGSFSTLEIQRTEQGDSAMYLCASSNLGSGGANEQFFGPGTRLTVL.

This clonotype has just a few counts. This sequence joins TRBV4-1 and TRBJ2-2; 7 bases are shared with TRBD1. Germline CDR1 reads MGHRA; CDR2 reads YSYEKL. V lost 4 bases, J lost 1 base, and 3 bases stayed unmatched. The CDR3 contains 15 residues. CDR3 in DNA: TGCGCCAGCAGCCCCCCAGGGGGGAACACCGGGGAGCTGTTTTTT. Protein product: CASSPPGGNTGELFF.

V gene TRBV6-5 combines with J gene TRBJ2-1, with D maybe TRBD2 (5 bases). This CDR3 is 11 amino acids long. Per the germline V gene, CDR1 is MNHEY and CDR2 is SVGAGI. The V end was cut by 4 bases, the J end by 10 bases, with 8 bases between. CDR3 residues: CASSSGEEQFF. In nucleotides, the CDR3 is TGTGCCAGCAGTTCCGGGGAGGAGCAGTTCTTC.

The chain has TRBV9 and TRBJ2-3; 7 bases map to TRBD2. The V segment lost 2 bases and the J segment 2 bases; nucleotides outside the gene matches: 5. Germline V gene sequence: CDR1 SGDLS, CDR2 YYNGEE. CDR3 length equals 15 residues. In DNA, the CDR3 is TGTGCCAGCAGCGTGGGCCTAGCGGCCACAGATACGCAGTATTTT. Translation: CASSVGLAATDTQYF. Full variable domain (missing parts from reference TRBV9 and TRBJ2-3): DSGVTQTPKHLITATGQRVTLRCSPRSGDLSVYWYQQSLDQGLQFLIQYYNGEERAKGNILERFSAQQFPDLHSELNLSSLELGDSALYFCASSVGLAATDTQYFGPGTRLTVL.

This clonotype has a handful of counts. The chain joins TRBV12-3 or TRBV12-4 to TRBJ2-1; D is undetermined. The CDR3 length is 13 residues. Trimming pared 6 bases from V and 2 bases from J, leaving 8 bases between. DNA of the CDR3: TGTGCCAGCAGCGACTTCACCTACAATGAGCAGTTCTTC. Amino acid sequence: CASSDFTYNEQFF.

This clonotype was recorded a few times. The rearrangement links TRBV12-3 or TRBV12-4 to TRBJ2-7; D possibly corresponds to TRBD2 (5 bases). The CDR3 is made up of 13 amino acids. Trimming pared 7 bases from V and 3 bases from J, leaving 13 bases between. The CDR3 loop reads CASTASGFYEQYF. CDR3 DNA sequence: TGTGCCAGCACCGCCTCGGGGTTCTACGAGCAGTACTTC.